Each of the 19 T cell receptor beta chains below was sequenced from the same sample in a study of CD8 T cells in Susac syndrome. cDNA came from 0.5 to 1 ug RNA primed by random hexamers. TCRdb re-derived calls from the immunoSEQ multiplex PCR reads in MiXCR, one entry per CDR3 protein. Among some 200,000 distinct CDR3 sequences listed, 95% were seen once. Sequences were obtained from CD8+ T cells from PBMCs. These receptors all stem from a human donor with Susac syndrome.

This chain uses TRBV13 with TRBJ1-6; D is possibly TRBD1 (5 bases). Germline V lookup: CDR1 PRHDT, CDR2 FYEKMQ (reference sequence). This CDR3 spans 16 amino acids. Trimming removed 5 bases at V and 10 bases at J, with 21 bases between. The CDR3 coding sequence is TGTGCCAGCAGCCCCCGGGACCCCTCATTGGAATCACCCCTCCACTTT. It codes for CASSPRDPSLESPLHF. The variable domain in full, with the rest retrieved from reference TRBV13 and TRBJ1-6, is AAGVIQSPRHLIKEKRETATLKCYPIPRHDTVYWYQQGPGQDPQFLISFYEKMQSDKGSIPDRFSAQQFSDYHSELNMSSLELGDSALYFCASSPRDPSLESPLHFGNGTRLTVT.

The genes are TRBV10-3 and TRBJ2-7; D ambiguous. Germline values: CDR1 ENHRY, CDR2 SYGVKD. Trimming removed 3 bases from V and 0 bases from J, with 12 bases in between. CDR3 length: 15 amino acids. The CDR3 sequence is CAISDLALSSYEQYF. Here the CDR3 DNA reads TGTGCCATCAGTGACCTGGCCTTAAGCTCCTACGAGCAGTACTTC.

The chain joins TRBV5-1 to TRBJ2-7; the D gene is possibly TRBD1 (5 bases). Trimming pared 4 bases from V and 9 bases from J, leaving 14 bases between. Germline lookup yields CDR1 SGHRS and CDR2 YFSETQ. This CDR3 region has 12 residues. CDR3 sequence reads: CASSPTQGGQYF. CDR3 DNA sequence: TGCGCCAGCAGCCCTACCCAGGGCGGGCAGTACTTC. Using reference TRBV5-1 and TRBJ2-7 for the parts outside the CDR3, the full variable domain is KAGVTQTPRYLIKTRGQQVTLSCSPISGHRSVSWYQQTPGQGLQFLFEYFSETQRNKGNFPGRFSGRQFSNSRSEMNVSTLELGDSALYLCASSPTQGGQYFGPGTRLTVT.

This clonotype was observed a single time. V and J are TRBV28 and TRBJ2-3, with D perhaps TRBD2 (5 bases). This CDR3 region has 14 residues. V was trimmed by 2 bases and J by 6 bases, leaving 12 bases between them. Looked up from germline, CDR1 is MDHEN and CDR2 is SYDVKM. The CDR3 region has the DNA TGTGCCAGCAGTTTAACTAGTTCTGGGGATACGCAGTATTTT. It specifies CASSLTSSGDTQYF.

The chain is built from TRBV5-6 and TRBJ2-1; D gene uncertain. The CDR3 contains 15 residues. The V end was cut by 3 bases, the J end by 2 bases, with 12 bases between. The germline V gene has CDR1 SGHDT and CDR2 YYEEEE. The CDR3 DNA sequence: TGTGCCAGCAGCTCCTACATGGGAACCTACAATGAGCAGTTCTTC. Protein: CASSSYMGTYNEQFF.

The chain uses TRBV15 and TRBJ1-3; D perhaps matches TRBD1 (6 bases). Germline V CDR1 and CDR2: LNHNV, YYDKDF (reference sequence). The V gene lost 8 bases and the J gene lost 2 bases, with 7 bases spanning the gap. The CDR3 spans 12 residues. Written as DNA, the CDR3 is TGTGCCACCCGGGACACTGGAAACACCATATATTTT. It encodes CATRDTGNTIYF.

The rearrangement joins TRBV3-1 to TRBJ2-3, with TRBD2 matching over 9 bases. The CDR3 covers 16 residues. Germline V gives CDR1 LGHDT, CDR2 YNNKEL (reference sequence). With 3 bases clipped from V and 0 bases from J, the junction kept 4 bases outside the gene matches. The CDR3 DNA reads TGTGCCAGCAGCCATCCAGCGGGGGGAAGCACAGATACGCAGTATTTT. It encodes CASSHPAGGSTDTQYF.

The V and J genes are TRBV28 and TRBJ2-1; D is possibly TRBD1 (6 bases). Germline V gives CDR1 MDHEN, CDR2 SYDVKM. The CDR3 sequence is 14 residues long. The V and J ends lost 6 bases and 5 bases respectively, with 14 bases between them. The CDR3 sequence: CASSSRWTDNEQFF. CDR3 coding DNA: TGTGCCAGCAGCTCCCGTTGGACAGACAATGAGCAGTTCTTC.

V usage is TRBV10-3 and J usage is TRBJ2-7; TRBD1 matches 10 bases. After removal of 6 bases from V and 5 bases from J, the junction contained 4 bases not matched to a gene. The CDR3 runs to 13 residues. Germline CDR1 is ENHRY and CDR2 is SYGVKD. CDR3: CAIRGDRGHEQYF. For the CDR3, the DNA is TGTGCCATCAGGGGGGACAGGGGCCACGAGCAGTACTTC.

In this sample, this clonotype turned up once. The V call is TRBV7-9, the J call TRBJ2-2, with D uncertain. Deletions cut 1 base from V and 4 bases from J, with 10 bases between. Per the germline V gene, CDR1 is SEHNR and CDR2 is FQNEAQ (reference sequence). CDR3 length: 15 amino acids. The CDR3 loop reads CASSLGLQVTGELFF. The CDR3 coding sequence is TGTGCCAGCAGCTTAGGCCTCCAGGTCACCGGGGAGCTGTTTTTT.

The J gene is TRBJ1-1, the V gene TRBV7-8; 7 bases are a match to TRBD1. CDR3 size: 13 residues. V lost 5 bases and J lost 4; bases outside the gene matches: 4. Germline loops: CDR1 SGHVS, CDR2 FQNEAQ. The CDR3 region is CASSDRVSTEAFF. Written as DNA, the CDR3 is TGTGCCAGCAGCGACAGGGTTAGCACTGAAGCTTTCTTT.

The chain combines TRBV6-6 with TRBJ1-5; D uncertain. The CDR3 contains 15 residues. V was trimmed by 2 bases and J by 3 bases, leaving 11 bases between them. Germline V gene data show CDR1 as MNHNY and CDR2 as SVGAGI (reference sequence). CDR3 amino acids: CASSYGPTANQPQHF. The CDR3 DNA reads as TGTGCCAGCAGTTACGGGCCAACAGCCAATCAGCCCCAGCATTTT.

CDR3 residues: CSAREGYEQYF. The DNA for the CDR3 is TGCAGTGCTAGAGAGGGATACGAGCAGTACTTC. The genes are TRBV20-1 and TRBJ2-7; D gene unclear. The CDR3 consists of 11 residues. Trimming took off 0 bases at V and 4 bases at J, with 4 bases between the two ends. Germline V gives CDR1 DFQATT, CDR2 SNEGSKA (reference sequence).

V usage is TRBV23-1 and J usage is TRBJ2-7; unclear D gene. TRBV23-1 is an open reading frame whose function is uncertain. This CDR3 region has 13 residues. The V gene lost 0 bases and the J gene lost 4 bases, with 7 bases spanning the gap. CDR3: CASSQSTGYEQYF. CDR3 DNA: TGCGCCAGCAGTCAATCTACCGGTTACGAGCAGTACTTC.

Here the CDR3 reads CASSYSITSGAEQFF. DNA for the CDR3: TGTGCCAGCAGTTACTCGATTACTAGCGGGGCGGAGCAGTTCTTC. The chain employs TRBV6-5 and TRBJ2-1; 10 bases fit TRBD2. The germline gives CDR1 MNHEY, CDR2 SVGAGI. J gave up 10 bases and V 0 bases, and 6 bases lay outside the gene matches. The CDR3 loop spans 15 amino acids.

The gene calls are TRBV4-1 and TRBJ2-7, with D perhaps TRBD1 or TRBD2 (5 bases each). V was cut by 1 base and J by 3 bases, with 10 bases left in between. Germline CDR1 and CDR2: MGHRA and YSYEKL. The CDR3 loop spans 14 amino acids. The CDR3 DNA reads TGCGCCAGCAGCCAAGGAGGGGCAAACTACGAGCAGTACTTC. The encoded protein is CASSQGGANYEQYF.

The chain joins TRBV3-1 to TRBJ1-2; 11 bases line up with TRBD1. Germline V gives CDR1 LGHDT, CDR2 YNNKEL (reference sequence). The CDR3 contains 17 residues. The V gene end was trimmed by 4 bases and the J gene end by 4 bases; junction bases not matched to a gene: 11. The chain's CDR3 is CASSPRTGGVGGYGYTF. CDR3 DNA: TGTGCCAGCAGCCCTCGGACAGGGGGCGTGGGTGGCTATGGCTACACCTTC.

The V call is TRBV3-1, the J call TRBJ1-1, with 7 bases matching TRBD1. This CDR3 contains 15 residues. The V gene's germline CDR1 is LGHDT and CDR2 YNNKEL (reference sequence). The J segment lost 0 bases and the V segment lost 6 bases, leaving 7 bases of the junction unmatched. CDR3 in amino acids: CASSQQGFMNTEAFF. As DNA, the CDR3 is TGTGCCAGCAGTCAACAGGGGTTTATGAACACTGAAGCTTTCTTT.

J is TRBJ2-3 and V is TRBV5-1, with 8 bases fitting TRBD1. Germline V gene sequence: CDR1 SGHRS, CDR2 YFSETQ. Trimming took 4 bases from V and 4 from J; bases not matched to a gene: 5. The CDR3 is 14 residues long. In DNA, the CDR3 is TGCGCCAGCAGCAGGGACAGGTTCCCAGATACGCAGTATTTT. It encodes CASSRDRFPDTQYF. The full variable domain, its missing parts supplied by reference TRBV5-1 and TRBJ2-3, is KAGVTQTPRYLIKTRGQQVTLSCSPISGHRSVSWYQQTPGQGLQFLFEYFSETQRNKGNFPGRFSGRQFSNSRSEMNVSTLELGDSALYLCASSRDRFPDTQYFGPGTRLTVL.